A selection of T cell receptor beta chains follows, all from one sample in a study of identical twins. TCRdb used MiXCR to reprocess the 5' RACE reads, holding one entry per CDR3 protein. The sample has under 350,000 distinct CDR3 sequences, roughly 10% seen once. The data also belong to a second study, concerning yellow fever vaccine responses in identical twins.

Sequencing was carried out using CD8+ T cells sorted from blood. The receptors were gathered from a young woman in good health. CDR3s include the opening cysteine and the closing phenylalanine or tryptophan. Fields, in order: J gene, D gene, V gene, clone size, CDR3 DNA, CDR3 protein. A D gene is named only where the DNA matches it firmly. Rows may omit the clone size; those that give it use once, few, many or a size class.

J gene: TRBJ2-1
D gene: TRBD2
V gene: TRBV19
clone size: many
CDR3 DNA: TGTGCCAGCAGCGGGACCTCCTACAATGAGCAGTTCTTC
CDR3 protein: CASSGTSYNEQFF

J gene: TRBJ2-2
D gene: -
V gene: TRBV7-9
clone size: many
CDR3 DNA: TGTGCCAGCAGCTTAGTCCCTGCGGACGGGGAGCTGTTTTTT
CDR3 protein: CASSLVPADGELFF

J gene: TRBJ2-7
D gene: TRBD1
V gene: TRBV5-1
clone size: many
CDR3 DNA: TGCGCCAGCAGCTTGACATCAGGGGGAAGGTACGAGCAGTACTTC
CDR3 protein: CASSLTSGGRYEQYF

J gene: TRBJ2-7
D gene: -
V gene: TRBV4-1
clone size: few
CDR3 DNA: TGCGCCAGCAGCCCGGGACCGTTGAGCTCCTACGAGCAGTACTTC
CDR3 protein: CASSPGPLSSYEQYF

J gene: TRBJ2-5
D gene: -
V gene: TRBV10-3
clone size: few
CDR3 DNA: TGTGCCATCAGGGCAGACCAAGAGACCCAGTACTTC
CDR3 protein: CAIRADQETQYF

J gene: TRBJ2-3
D gene: -
V gene: TRBV6-1
clone size: many
CDR3 DNA: TGTGCCAGCAGTGAACCCGTGGCAGCTGGACGCACAGATACGCAGTATTTT
CDR3 protein: CASSEPVAAGRTDTQYF

J gene: TRBJ2-7
D gene: -
V gene: TRBV29-1
clone size: many
CDR3 DNA: TGCAGCGTTGCCGTCTCCTACGAGCAGTACTTC
CDR3 protein: CSVAVSYEQYF

J gene: TRBJ2-5
D gene: TRBD2
V gene: TRBV29-1
clone size: many
CDR3 DNA: TGCAGCGTTGAAGGACTAGCGGGAGGCACCACCTTAAACCAAGAGACCCAGTACTTC
CDR3 protein: CSVEGLAGGTTLNQETQYF

J gene: TRBJ2-7
D gene: TRBD1
V gene: TRBV7-9
clone size: many
CDR3 DNA: TGTGCCAGCAGCTTAGCACACAGGGGAACCTACGAGCAGTACTTC
CDR3 protein: CASSLAHRGTYEQYF

J gene: TRBJ2-5
D gene: -
V gene: TRBV4-1
clone size: many
CDR3 DNA: TGCGCCAGCAGCCAAGATGGGCAGGGTGGAGAGACCCAGTACTTC
CDR3 protein: CASSQDGQGGETQYF

J gene: TRBJ1-1
D gene: -
V gene: TRBV5-1
clone size: few
CDR3 DNA: TGCGCCAGCAGCTTGGGGAGTTGGACTGAAGCTTTCTTT
CDR3 protein: CASSLGSWTEAFF

J gene: TRBJ2-3
D gene: TRBD1
V gene: TRBV24-1
clone size: many
CDR3 DNA: TGTGCCACCAGTGATTATCACGGGACAGGGAGCTTCCGGGGAGATACGCAGTATTTT
CDR3 protein: CATSDYHGTGSFRGDTQYF

J gene: TRBJ1-1
D gene: -
V gene: TRBV5-1
clone size: few
CDR3 DNA: TGCGCCAGCGAGGGGCCGGGGGGCACTGAAGCTTTCTTT
CDR3 protein: CASEGPGGTEAFF

J gene: TRBJ1-2
D gene: -
V gene: TRBV7-2
clone size: few
CDR3 DNA: TGTGCCAGCAGCCCACCATGGGGGGATGGCTACACCTTC
CDR3 protein: CASSPPWGDGYTF

J gene: TRBJ2-7
D gene: TRBD2
V gene: TRBV29-1
clone size: few
CDR3 DNA: TGCAGCGTTGAGTGGACTAGCGGTGAGCAGTACTTC
CDR3 protein: CSVEWTSGEQYF

J gene: TRBJ2-7
D gene: TRBD2
V gene: TRBV2
clone size: once
CDR3 DNA: TGTGCCAGAGGGGGCCCCGGGACTAGCCTCCTCGAGCAGTACTTC
CDR3 protein: CARGGPGTSLLEQYF

J gene: TRBJ2-5
D gene: TRBD2
V gene: TRBV28
clone size: -
CDR3 DNA: TGTGCCAGCAGTTTCCGAGCGGGAGCTCAAGAGACCCAGTACTTC
CDR3 protein: CASSFRAGAQETQYF

J gene: TRBJ2-3
D gene: -
V gene: TRBV18
clone size: -
CDR3 DNA: TGTGCCAGCCGGTCGGGAGCCACAGATACGCAGTATTTT
CDR3 protein: CASRSGATDTQYF

J gene: TRBJ2-7
D gene: TRBD2
V gene: TRBV29-1
clone size: few
CDR3 DNA: TGCAGCGTGCCGGTAGCGGGAGGGCCTTTTGGGTACGAGCAGTACTTC
CDR3 protein: CSVPVAGGPFGYEQYF

J gene: TRBJ1-2
D gene: TRBD1
V gene: TRBV10-3
clone size: many
CDR3 DNA: TGTGCCATCAGATCGGGACAGGATAACTATGGCTACACCTTC
CDR3 protein: CAIRSGQDNYGYTF

J gene: TRBJ2-7
D gene: -
V gene: TRBV15
clone size: -
CDR3 DNA: TGTGCCACCAGCAGAGGAACAGGGTACTACGAGCAGTACTTC
CDR3 protein: CATSRGTGYYEQYF

J gene: TRBJ2-3
D gene: TRBD2
V gene: TRBV18
clone size: many
CDR3 DNA: TGTGCCAGCTCTACACCAGGGACTTATGGAGCGGGGGGTCCCGCAGATACGCAGTATTTT
CDR3 protein: CASSTPGTYGAGGPADTQYF

J gene: TRBJ2-1
D gene: TRBD2
V gene: TRBV7-9
clone size: -
CDR3 DNA: TGTGCCAGTAGTAGAGGACTAGCGAAAAATGAGCAGTTCTTC
CDR3 protein: CASSRGLAKNEQFF

J gene: TRBJ2-2
D gene: -
V gene: TRBV13
clone size: -
CDR3 DNA: TGTGCCAGCAGAACCTGGGGGGGCTCGACCGGGGAGCTGTTTTTT
CDR3 protein: CASRTWGGSTGELFF

J gene: TRBJ2-3
D gene: -
V gene: TRBV7-9
clone size: -
CDR3 DNA: TGTGCCAGCAGCCCATACAGCGACCACCCCGGGAAGGATACGCAGTATTTT
CDR3 protein: CASSPYSDHPGKDTQYF

J gene: TRBJ2-6
D gene: TRBD1
V gene: TRBV15
clone size: many
CDR3 DNA: TGTGCCACCAGCAGTGCACAGGGGACTGGGGCCAACGTCCTGACTTTC
CDR3 protein: CATSSAQGTGANVLTF

J gene: TRBJ2-3
D gene: TRBD2
V gene: TRBV12-3/TRBV12-4
clone size: -
CDR3 DNA: TGTGCCAGCAGTCGCGTCATAGCGGGAGGGCCAGCGTATTTT
CDR3 protein: CASSRVIAGGPAYF